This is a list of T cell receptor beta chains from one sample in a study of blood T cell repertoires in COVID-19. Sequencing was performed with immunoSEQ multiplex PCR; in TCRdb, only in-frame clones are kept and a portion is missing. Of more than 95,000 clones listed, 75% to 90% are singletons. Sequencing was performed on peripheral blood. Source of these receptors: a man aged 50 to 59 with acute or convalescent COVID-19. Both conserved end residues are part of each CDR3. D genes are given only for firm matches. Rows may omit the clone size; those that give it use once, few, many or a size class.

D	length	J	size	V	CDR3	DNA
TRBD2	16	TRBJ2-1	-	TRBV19	CACPLLAGGVHNEQFF	TGTGCCTGCCCCTTACTAGCGGGAGGGGTACACAATGAGCAGTTCTTC
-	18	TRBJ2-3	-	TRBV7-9	CASSLAPRRDFYTDTQYF	TGTGCCAGCAGCCTCGCCCCCCGCCGGGACTTCTACACAGATACGCAGTATTTT
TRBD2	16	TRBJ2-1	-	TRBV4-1	CASSQSSGDSYNEQFF	TGCGCCAGCAGCCAATCTAGCGGGGACTCCTACAATGAGCAGTTCTTC
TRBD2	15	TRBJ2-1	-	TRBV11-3	CASSIAGGPDNEQFF	TGTGCCAGCAGCATAGCGGGAGGGCCCGACAATGAGCAGTTCTTC
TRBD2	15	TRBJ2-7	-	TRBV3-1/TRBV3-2	CASSQDRRLAGEQYF	TGTGCCAGCAGCCAAGATCGGCGACTAGCCGGCGAGCAGTACTTC
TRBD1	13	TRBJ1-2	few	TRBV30	CAWSATGAYGYTF	TGTGCCTGGAGTGCGACAGGGGCCTATGGCTACACCTTC
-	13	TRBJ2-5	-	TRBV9	CASSITGSGTQYF	TGTGCCAGCAGCATCACAGGGTCGGGGACCCAGTACTTC
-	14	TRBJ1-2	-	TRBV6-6	CASSSSQGMRGYTF	TGTGCCAGCAGTTCCAGTCAGGGGATGAGGGGCTACACCTTC
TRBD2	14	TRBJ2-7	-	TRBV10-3	CAISEAGASYEQYF	TGTGCCATCAGTGAGGCGGGAGCTTCCTATGAGCAGTACTTC
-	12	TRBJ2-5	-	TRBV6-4	CASTVLEETQYF	TGTGCCAGCACGGTCCTTGAAGAGACCCAGTACTTC
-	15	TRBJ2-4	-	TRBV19	CASTETGVGKNIQYF	TGTGCCAGTACCGAGACAGGTGTTGGCAAAAACATTCAGTACTTC
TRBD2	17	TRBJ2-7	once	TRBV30	CAWSAPRPGGVSYEQYF	TGTGCCTGGAGTGCCCCCCGTCCGGGAGGAGTCTCCTACGAGCAGTACTTC
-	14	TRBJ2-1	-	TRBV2	CASSERQSYNEQFF	TGTGCCAGCAGTGAGCGACAGTCCTACAATGAGCAGTTCTTC
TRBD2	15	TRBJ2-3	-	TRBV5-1	CASSFGLAAGDTQYF	TGCGCCAGCAGCTTCGGACTAGCGGCTGGGGATACGCAGTATTTT
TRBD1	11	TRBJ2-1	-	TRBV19	CASRTGVEQFF	TGTGCCAGTAGAACAGGGGTGGAGCAGTTCTTC
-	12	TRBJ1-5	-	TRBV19	CASSIAYQPQHF	TGTGCCAGTAGTATAGCCTATCAGCCCCAGCATTTT
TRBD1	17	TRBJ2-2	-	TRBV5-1	CASSPQGTGGITGELFF	TGCGCCAGCAGCCCTCAGGGGACAGGGGGCATCACCGGGGAGCTGTTTTTT
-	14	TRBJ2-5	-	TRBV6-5	CASRLRGYQETQYF	TGTGCCAGCAGACTACGAGGGTACCAAGAGACCCAGTACTTC
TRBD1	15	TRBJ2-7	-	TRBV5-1	CASRAGTGGSYEQYF	TGCGCCAGCAGAGCCGGGACAGGGGGCTCCTACGAGCAGTACTTC
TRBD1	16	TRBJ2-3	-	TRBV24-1	CATSDTGQGSTDTQYF	TGTGCCACCAGTGACACGGGACAGGGCAGCACAGATACGCAGTATTTT
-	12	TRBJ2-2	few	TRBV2	CASSEAGGELFF	TGTGCCAGCAGTGAGGCGGGCGGGGAGCTGTTTTTT
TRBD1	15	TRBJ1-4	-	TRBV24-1	CATSEFTGVREKLFF	TGTGCCACCAGTGAATTTACAGGGGTACGAGAAAAACTGTTTTTT
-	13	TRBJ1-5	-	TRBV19	CATDLGSNQPQHF	TGTGCCACTGATCTTGGCAGCAATCAGCCCCAGCATTTT
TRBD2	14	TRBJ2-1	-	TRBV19	CASSMLAGGTEQFF	TGTGCCAGTAGTATGCTAGCGGGAGGAACTGAGCAGTTCTTC
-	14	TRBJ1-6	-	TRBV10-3	CAIRQDTSNSPLHF	TGTGCCATCAGGCAGGACACCAGTAATTCACCCCTCCACTTT
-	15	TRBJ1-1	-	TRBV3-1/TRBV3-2	CASSQPKGVNTEAFF	TGTGCCAGCAGCCAGCCGAAGGGAGTGAACACTGAAGCTTTCTTT
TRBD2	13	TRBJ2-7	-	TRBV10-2	CASSADWLSGSGF	TGCGCCAGCAGTGCCGACTGGTTAAGCGGGAGTGGTTTC
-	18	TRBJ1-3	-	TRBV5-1	CASSRSGPQAEGGNTIYF	TGCGCCAGCAGCCGATCAGGCCCACAAGCGGAGGGGGGAAACACCATATATTTT
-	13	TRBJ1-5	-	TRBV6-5	CASSTSRVQPQHF	TGTGCCAGCAGCACCTCCAGGGTTCAGCCCCAGCATTTT
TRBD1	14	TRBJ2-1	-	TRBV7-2	CASSLGTDYNEQFF	TGTGCCAGCAGCCTCGGGACAGACTACAATGAGCAGTTCTTC
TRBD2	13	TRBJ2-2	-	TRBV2	CASASGNTGELFF	TGTGCCAGCGCTAGCGGGAACACCGGGGAGCTGTTTTTT
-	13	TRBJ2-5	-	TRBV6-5	CASSYGLAETQYF	TGTGCCAGCAGTTACGGTCTAGCTGAGACCCAGTACTTC
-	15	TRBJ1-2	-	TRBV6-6	CASSYAQGRNYGYTF	TGTGCCAGCAGTTATGCACAGGGCCGCAACTATGGCTACACCTTC
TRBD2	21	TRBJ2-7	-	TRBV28	CASSSLPGASGRAGAIYEQYF	TGTGCCAGCAGTTCCCTCCCAGGGGCTAGCGGGAGGGCAGGGGCGATCTACGAGCAGTACTTC
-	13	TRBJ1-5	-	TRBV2	CASRAYSNQPQHF	TGTGCCAGCAGGGCTTACAGCAATCAGCCCCAGCATTTT
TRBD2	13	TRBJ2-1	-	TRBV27	CASSLAGNNEQFF	TGTGCCAGCAGCTTAGCGGGGAACAATGAGCAGTTCTTC
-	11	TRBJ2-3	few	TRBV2	CASSVSDTQYF	TGTGCCAGCAGTGTTAGCGATACGCAGTATTTT
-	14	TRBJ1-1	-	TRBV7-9	CASSTPGSGTEAFF	TGTGCCAGCAGTACCCCAGGTAGCGGCACTGAAGCTTTCTTT
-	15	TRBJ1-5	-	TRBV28	CASSLWGQKNQPQHF	TGTGCCAGCAGTTTATGGGGGCAGAAAAATCAGCCCCAGCATTTT
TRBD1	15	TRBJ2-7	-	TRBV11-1	CASSASGTGVYEQYF	TGTGCCAGCAGCGCTTCCGGGACAGGGGTCTACGAGCAGTACTTC
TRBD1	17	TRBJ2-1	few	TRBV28	CASSLTPTGDIGNEQFF	TGTGCCAGCAGTTTAACTCCGACAGGGGATATCGGCAATGAGCAGTTCTTC
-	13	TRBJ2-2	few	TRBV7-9	CASSSQGTGELFF	TGTGCCAGCAGCTCCCAGGGCACCGGGGAGCTGTTTTTT
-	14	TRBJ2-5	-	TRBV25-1	CASSEVDRQETQYF	TGTGCCAGCAGTGAAGTCGACAGACAAGAGACCCAGTACTTC
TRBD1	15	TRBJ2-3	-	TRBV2	CASSPSGQGTDTQYF	TGTGCCAGCAGTCCCTCGGGACAGGGGACAGATACGCAGTATTTT
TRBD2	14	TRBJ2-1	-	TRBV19	CASSIDHGGNEQFF	TGTGCCAGTAGTATAGATCACGGGGGGAATGAGCAGTTCTTC
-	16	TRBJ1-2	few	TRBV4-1	CASSQLVAGFGYGYTF	TGCGCCAGCAGCCAACTCGTCGCCGGGTTCGGCTATGGCTACACCTTC
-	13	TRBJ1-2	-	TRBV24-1	CATSPGLGYGYTF	TGTGCCACCAGTCCAGGGTTAGGCTATGGCTACACCTTC
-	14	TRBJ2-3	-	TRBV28	CASSLVADTDTQYF	TGTGCCAGCAGTTTGGTAGCGGACACAGATACGCAGTATTTT
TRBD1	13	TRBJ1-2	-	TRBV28	CASSFDREYGYTF	TGTGCCAGCAGTTTTGACAGGGAATATGGCTACACCTTC
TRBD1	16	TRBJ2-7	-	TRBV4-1	CASSQVQGRGSYEQYF	TGCGCCAGCAGCCAAGTTCAGGGCAGGGGGTCCTACGAGCAGTACTTC
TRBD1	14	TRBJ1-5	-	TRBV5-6	CASSLGNRGQPQHF	TGTGCCAGCAGCTTGGGCAACAGGGGTCAGCCCCAGCATTTT
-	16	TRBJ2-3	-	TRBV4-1	CASSQDTGWGTDTQYF	TGCGCCAGCAGCCAAGATACAGGGTGGGGAACAGATACGCAGTATTTT
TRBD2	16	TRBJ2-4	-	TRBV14	CASSQGSGRAKNIQYF	TGTGCCAGCAGCCAGGGTAGCGGGAGAGCCAAAAACATTCAGTACTTC